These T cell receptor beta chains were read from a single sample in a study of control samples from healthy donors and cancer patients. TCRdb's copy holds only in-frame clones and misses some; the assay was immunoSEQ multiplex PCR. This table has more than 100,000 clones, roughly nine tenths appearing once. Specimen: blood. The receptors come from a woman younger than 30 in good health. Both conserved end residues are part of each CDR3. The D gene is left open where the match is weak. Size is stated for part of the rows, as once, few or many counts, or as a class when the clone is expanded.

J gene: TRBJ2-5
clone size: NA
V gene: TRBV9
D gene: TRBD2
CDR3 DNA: TGTGCCAGCAGCGTAGCAGCGGGGGGCCAGGTGACCCAGTACTTC
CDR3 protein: CASSVAAGGQVTQYF

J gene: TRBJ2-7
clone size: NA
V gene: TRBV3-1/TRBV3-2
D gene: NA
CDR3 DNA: TGTGCCAGCAGCCAGGGAGTCGGCGAGCAGTACTTC
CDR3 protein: CASSQGVGEQYF

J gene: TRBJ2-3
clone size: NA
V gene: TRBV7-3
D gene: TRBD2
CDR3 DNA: TGTGCCAGCAGCCTACGGGGACTAGCGGGAGGTGATACGCAGTATTTT
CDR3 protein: CASSLRGLAGGDTQYF

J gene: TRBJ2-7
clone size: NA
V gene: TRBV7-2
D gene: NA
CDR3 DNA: TGTGCCAGCAGCTTAGGGCCAGCGGTCTACGAGCAGTACTTC
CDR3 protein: CASSLGPAVYEQYF

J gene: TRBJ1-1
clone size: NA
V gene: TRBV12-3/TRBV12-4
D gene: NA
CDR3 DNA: TGTGCCAGCAGGATTCGGGACACTGAAGCTTTCTTT
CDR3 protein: CASRIRDTEAFF

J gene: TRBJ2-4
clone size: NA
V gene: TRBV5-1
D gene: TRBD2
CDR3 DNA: TGCGCCAGCAGCCCCCTAGCGGGATCTCCCCTAGCCAAAAACATTCAGTACTTC
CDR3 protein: CASSPLAGSPLAKNIQYF

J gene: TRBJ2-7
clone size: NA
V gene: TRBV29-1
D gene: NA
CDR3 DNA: TGCAGCGTTGAATTTGGTGCCTACGAGCAGTACTTC
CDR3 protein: CSVEFGAYEQYF

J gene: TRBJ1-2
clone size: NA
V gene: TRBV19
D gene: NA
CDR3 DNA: TGTGCCAGTAGTTTCAGGGCGAACTATGGCTACACCTTC
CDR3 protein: CASSFRANYGYTF

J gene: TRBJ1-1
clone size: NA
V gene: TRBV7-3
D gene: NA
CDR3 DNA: TGTGCCAGCAGCTTACATGGGGCCCACACTGAAGCTTTCTTT
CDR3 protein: CASSLHGAHTEAFF

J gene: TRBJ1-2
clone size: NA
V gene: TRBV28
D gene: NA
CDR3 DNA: TGTGCCAGCAGGGGAGGGAACTATGGCTACACCTTC
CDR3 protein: CASRGGNYGYTF

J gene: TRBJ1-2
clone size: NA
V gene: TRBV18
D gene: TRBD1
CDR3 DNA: TGTGCCAGCTCACCTCCACTGCCCGACAGGGCGTATTATACCTTC
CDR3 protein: CASSPPLPDRAYYTF

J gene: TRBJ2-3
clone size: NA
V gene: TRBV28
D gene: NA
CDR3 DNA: TGTGCCAGCAGCTTTGCAGATACGCAGTATTTT
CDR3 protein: CASSFADTQYF

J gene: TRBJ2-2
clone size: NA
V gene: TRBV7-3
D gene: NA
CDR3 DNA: TGTGCCAGCAGCCCGGGACCCGGCTGGACCGGGGAGCTGTTTTTT
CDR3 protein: CASSPGPGWTGELFF

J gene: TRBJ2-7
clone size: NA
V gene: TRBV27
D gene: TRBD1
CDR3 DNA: TGTGCCAGCAGTGATGAAACCGGGACAGTGCGACCCTACGAGCAGTACTTC
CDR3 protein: CASSDETGTVRPYEQYF

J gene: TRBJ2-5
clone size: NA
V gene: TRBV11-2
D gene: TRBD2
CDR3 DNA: TGTGCCAGCAGCTTAAACCGACTAGCGGGAAGGGAGACCCAGTACTTC
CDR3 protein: CASSLNRLAGRETQYF

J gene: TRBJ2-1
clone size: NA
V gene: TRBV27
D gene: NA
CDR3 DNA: TGTGCCAGCAGTTTCCGAGAGAATGAGCAGTTCTTC
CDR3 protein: CASSFRENEQFF

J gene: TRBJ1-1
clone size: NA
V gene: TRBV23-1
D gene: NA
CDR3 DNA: TGCGCCAGCAGTTCTTTGGGTGGAGGGTCGGTAGCTTTCTTT
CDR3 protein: CASSSLGGGSVAFF

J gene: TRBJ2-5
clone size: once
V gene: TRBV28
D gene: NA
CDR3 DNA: TGTGCCAGCAGTTTCCCTAAAGGCCAAGAGACCCAGTACTTC
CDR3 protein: CASSFPKGQETQYF

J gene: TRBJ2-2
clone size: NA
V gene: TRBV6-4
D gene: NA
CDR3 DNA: TGTGCCAGCCGCTCTGGAGCAGGAGACACCGGGGAGCTGTTTTTT
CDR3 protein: CASRSGAGDTGELFF

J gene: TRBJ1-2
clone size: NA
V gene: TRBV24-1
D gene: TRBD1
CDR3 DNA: TGTGCCACCAGTGACCGGGGACAGGGGGACGGCTACACCTTC
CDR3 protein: CATSDRGQGDGYTF

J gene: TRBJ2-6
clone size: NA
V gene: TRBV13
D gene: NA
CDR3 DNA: TGTGCCAGCAGCTTGCGTCCGTATGAGGGCTCTGGGGCCAACGTCCTGACTTTC
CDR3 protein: CASSLRPYEGSGANVLTF

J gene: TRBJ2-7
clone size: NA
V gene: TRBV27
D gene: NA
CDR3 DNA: TGTGCCAGCAGTTTATCGTACAGTTCCTACGAGCAGTACTTC
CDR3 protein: CASSLSYSSYEQYF

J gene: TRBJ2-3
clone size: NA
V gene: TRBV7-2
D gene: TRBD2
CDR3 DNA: TGTGCCAGCAGCCTCACTAGCGGGAGTACAGATACGCAGTATTTT
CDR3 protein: CASSLTSGSTDTQYF

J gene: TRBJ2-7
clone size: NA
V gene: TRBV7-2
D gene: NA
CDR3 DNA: TGTGCCAGCAGCTTAGCGGCTTCATACGAGCAGTACTTC
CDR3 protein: CASSLAASYEQYF

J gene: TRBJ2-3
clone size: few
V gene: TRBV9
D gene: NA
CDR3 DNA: TGTGCCAGCAGCGGTACGGCGACCCGGCTATTGGGCCTCACAGATACGCAGTATTTT
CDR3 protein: CASSGTATRLLGLTDTQYF

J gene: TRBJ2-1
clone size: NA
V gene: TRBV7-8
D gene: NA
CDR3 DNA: TGTGCCAGCAGCTTAGTGAAGGGGGGCCGTTACAATGAGCAGTTCTTC
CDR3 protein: CASSLVKGGRYNEQFF

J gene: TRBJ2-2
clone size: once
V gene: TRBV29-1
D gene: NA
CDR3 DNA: TGCAGCGTTGTGGGGGGAAACACCGGGGAGCTGTTTTTT
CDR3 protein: CSVVGGNTGELFF

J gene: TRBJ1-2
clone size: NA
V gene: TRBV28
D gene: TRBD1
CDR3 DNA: TGTGCCAGCAGTTCCCACAGGACAGGGGGTGATAGCTACACCTTC
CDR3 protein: CASSSHRTGGDSYTF

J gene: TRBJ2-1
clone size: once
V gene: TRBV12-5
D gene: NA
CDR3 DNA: TGTGCTAGTGGTGTCACAGACAATGAGCAGTTCTTC
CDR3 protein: CASGVTDNEQFF